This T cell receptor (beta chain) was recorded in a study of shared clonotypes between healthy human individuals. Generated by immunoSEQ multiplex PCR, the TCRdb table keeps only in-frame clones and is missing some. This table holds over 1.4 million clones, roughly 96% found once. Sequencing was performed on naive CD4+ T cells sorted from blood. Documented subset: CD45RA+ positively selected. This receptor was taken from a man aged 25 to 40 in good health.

The CDR3: CASSIRQENTEAFF. For the CDR3, the DNA is TGTGCCAGCTCAATTCGACAGGAGAACACTGAAGCTTTCTTT. The J gene is TRBJ1-1, the V gene TRBV18; D is perhaps TRBD1 (6 bases). Germline V CDR1 and CDR2: KGHSH, LQKENI. The V gene lost 5 bases and the J gene lost 1 base, with 11 bases spanning the gap. CDR3 length: 14 residues. Together with reference TRBV18 and TRBJ1-1, the CDR3 gives the full variable domain: NAGVMQNPRHLVRRRGQEARLRCSPMKGHSHVYWYRQLPEEGLKFMVYLQKENIIDESGMPKERFSAEFPKEGPSILRIQQVVRGDSAAYFCASSIRQENTEAFFGQGTRLTVV.